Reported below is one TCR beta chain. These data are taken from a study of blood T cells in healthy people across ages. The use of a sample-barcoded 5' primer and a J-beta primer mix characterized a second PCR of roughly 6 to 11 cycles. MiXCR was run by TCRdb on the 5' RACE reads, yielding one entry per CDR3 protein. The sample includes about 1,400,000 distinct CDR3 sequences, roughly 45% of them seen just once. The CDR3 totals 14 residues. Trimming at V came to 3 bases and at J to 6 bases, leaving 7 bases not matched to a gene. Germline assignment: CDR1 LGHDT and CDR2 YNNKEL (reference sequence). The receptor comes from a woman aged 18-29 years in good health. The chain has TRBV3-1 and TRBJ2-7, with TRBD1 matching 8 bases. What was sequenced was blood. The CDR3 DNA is TGTGCCAGCAGCCATCTGCAGGGGGCTCGCGAGCAGTACTTC. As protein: CASSHLQGAREQYF.